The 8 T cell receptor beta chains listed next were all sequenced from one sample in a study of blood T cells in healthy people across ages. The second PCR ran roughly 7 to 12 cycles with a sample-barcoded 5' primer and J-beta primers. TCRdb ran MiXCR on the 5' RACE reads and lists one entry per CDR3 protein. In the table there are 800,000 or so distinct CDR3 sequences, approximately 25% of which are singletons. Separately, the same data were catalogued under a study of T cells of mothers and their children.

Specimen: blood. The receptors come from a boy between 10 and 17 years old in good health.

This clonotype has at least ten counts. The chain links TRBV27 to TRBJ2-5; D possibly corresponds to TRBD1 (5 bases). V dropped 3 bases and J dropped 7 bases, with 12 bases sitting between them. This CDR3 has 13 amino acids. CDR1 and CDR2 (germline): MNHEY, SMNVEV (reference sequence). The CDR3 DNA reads TGTGCCAGCAGTTTGGGGCAGGGAAGGACCCAGTACTTC. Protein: CASSLGQGRTQYF.

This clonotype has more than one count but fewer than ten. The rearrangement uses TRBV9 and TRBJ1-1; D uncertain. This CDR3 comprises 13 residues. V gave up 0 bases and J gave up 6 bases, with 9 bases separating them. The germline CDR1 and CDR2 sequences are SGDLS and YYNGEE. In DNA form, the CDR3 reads TGTGCCAGCAGCGTAGGTGTACTTGCTGAAGCTTTCTTT. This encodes CASSVGVLAEAFF.

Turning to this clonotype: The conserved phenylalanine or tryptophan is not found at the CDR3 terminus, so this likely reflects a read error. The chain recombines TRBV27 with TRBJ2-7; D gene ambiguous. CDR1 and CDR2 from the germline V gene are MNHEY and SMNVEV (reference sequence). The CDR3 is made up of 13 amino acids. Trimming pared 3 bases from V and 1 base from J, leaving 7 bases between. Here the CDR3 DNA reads TGTGCCAGCAGTTTGGTCGGATCCTACGAGCAGTACCTC. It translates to CASSLVGSYEQYL.

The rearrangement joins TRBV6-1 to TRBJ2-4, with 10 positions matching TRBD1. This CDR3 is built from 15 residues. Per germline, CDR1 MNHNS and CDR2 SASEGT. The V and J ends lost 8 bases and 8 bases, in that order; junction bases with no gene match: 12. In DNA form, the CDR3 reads TGTGCCAGCGGGGTGACAGGGGGCGTTGTATACATTCAGTACTTC. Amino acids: CASGVTGGVVYIQYF.

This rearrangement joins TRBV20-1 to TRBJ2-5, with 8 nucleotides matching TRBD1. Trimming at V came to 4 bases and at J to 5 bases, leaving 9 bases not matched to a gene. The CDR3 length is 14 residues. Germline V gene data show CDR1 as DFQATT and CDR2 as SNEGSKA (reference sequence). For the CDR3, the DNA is TGCAGTGCTAAGGTTACAGGGGGTAGGGAGACCCAGTACTTC. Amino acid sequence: CSAKVTGGRETQYF.

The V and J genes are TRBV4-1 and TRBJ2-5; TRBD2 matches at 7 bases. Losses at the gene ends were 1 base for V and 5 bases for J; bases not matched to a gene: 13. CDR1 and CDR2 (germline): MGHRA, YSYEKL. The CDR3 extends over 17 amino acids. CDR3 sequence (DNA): TGCGCCAGCAGCCAAGTGGGTCTAGCGGTGTCGGGGGAGACCCAGTACTTC. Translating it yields CASSQVGLAVSGETQYF.

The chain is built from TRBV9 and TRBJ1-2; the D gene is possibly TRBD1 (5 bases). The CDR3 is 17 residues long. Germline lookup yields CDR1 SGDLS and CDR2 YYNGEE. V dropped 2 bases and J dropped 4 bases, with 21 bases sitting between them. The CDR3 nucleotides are TGTGCCAGCAGCGTTGTGCCGGACACCGCCCCCCCCTATGGCTACACCTTC. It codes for CASSVVPDTAPPYGYTF.

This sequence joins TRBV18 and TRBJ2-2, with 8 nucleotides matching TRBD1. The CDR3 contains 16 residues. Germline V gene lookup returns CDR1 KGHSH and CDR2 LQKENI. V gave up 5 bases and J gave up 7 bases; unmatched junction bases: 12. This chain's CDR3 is CASSEFRAGGSGELFF. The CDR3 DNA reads TGTGCCAGCTCAGAGTTCCGGGCAGGGGGCAGCGGGGAGCTGTTTTTT.